This T cell receptor beta chain was documented in a study of Tregs in tolerant kidney transplant recipients (dated by TCRdb to between 2018 and 2021). For context, the study as a whole: Related donors were used in the transplants with nonmyeloablative bone marrow transplantation, and mixed chimerism was transient in the human trials. The study applied TCRbeta sequencing to find donor-specific regulatory T cells before combined kidney and bone marrow transplantation and then followed those same cells after transplant. The study at large found these results: PCR primers changed over time for some patients, so nucleotide-level comparison across those patients' samples was not possible. Expanding Tregs with activated donor B cells appeared to identify the most biologically relevant and donor-specific TCRbeta repertoire. Biological reproducibility was not directly addressed, though technical replication error appeared minimal. Because the study included only a small number of patients, the results must be confirmed in larger populations and under other immunosuppression protocols. In tolerant patients, the expansion of donor-specific Tregs was greater than global Treg expansion, suggesting that the expansion was antigen-driven rather than nonspecific.

To note about this clone: The clone's antigen remains unknown. Base qualities are not provided; no much larger clone lies one nucleotide away.

Reading the label with the study, this specimen's time point is: blood sample drawn before combined kidney and bone marrow transplant. Unstimulated Tregs (CD4+CD25+CD127-), CD4+ non-Tregs (CD4+CD25-), CD4 and CD8 cells were FACS-sorted from thawed PBMCs. The patients were a handful of recipients of combined kidney and bone marrow transplants from the ITN036ST trial, and samples were available only from these trial subjects. Healthy control blood was processed to PBMCs by Ficoll density gradient and cryopreserved, and patient PBMCs were collected before and after transplant. For TCRbeta CDR3 sequencing, genomic DNA was extracted from sorted cells using the QIAGEN DNeasy Blood and Tissue Kit. High-throughput TCRbeta CDR3 sequencing, which included PCR amplification with bias correction and internal controls, was done commercially through immunoSEQ. The authors' analysis ran thus. Unique productive TCRbeta sequences were defined by CDR3 nucleotide sequence where primers matched, and otherwise by CDR3 amino acid sequence together with Vbeta and Jbeta genes. To correct for sorting error, sequences found in more than one sorted population at a frequency ratio of 2:1 or less were discarded, and the remaining shared sequences were assigned to the population with the higher frequency. A sequence was defined as donor-reactive if the sequence was expanded at least 5-fold in CFSE-low cells compared with unstimulated cells and had a frequency of at least 0.01% in CFSE-low cells. Repertoire divergence was quantified by Jensen-Shannon divergence using the top 100 TCRbeta sequences ranked by frequency. For samples with multiple sequencing runs, sorting error was corrected separately for each run before the runs were pooled. This immuneACCESS table, as held by TCRdb, lists in-frame sequences with V and J called but not all clones. Of the missing ones, under half trace to an unresolved V gene in checked studies; the others have no known cause. V and J calls and clone size are given by that table; D and trimming were obtained from the DNA. This sample holds approximately 93,000 clones; 80% to 95% were observed only once. Around 0.45% of the sample is in the top ten clones.

From its cysteine to its phenylalanine, the CDR3 spans 15 amino acids. The DNA shown is the 45-base CDR3, in frame from base 1. CDR1 MNHNS and CDR2 SASEGT are derived from the germline V gene. The junction shows trimming of 0 bases on V and 6 bases on J, plus 14 bases between the germline ends. The V gene is TRBV6-1 and the J gene is TRBJ2-5; the D region possibly corresponds to TRBD2 (5 bases align). The TCR sequence derives from a human donor who received a combined kidney and bone marrow transplant. Specimen: CD4+ T cells from blood, collected before the transplant. The CDR3 loop reads CASSEAREWWQTQYF. The nucleotides read TGTGCCAGCAGTGAAGCGAGGGAGTGGTGGCAGACCCAGTACTTC.